Listed below are T cell receptor beta chains from one sample, sequenced in a study of response to subunit inactivated influenza vaccine. TCRdb called the RT-PCR reads again in MiXCR, with one record for every CDR3 protein. The data show about 480,000 distinct CDR3 sequences, with roughly 13% seen just once and about an eighth held by the top ten. The material was PBMCs from blood, obtained 45 days after vaccination. Source of these receptors: a man in his forties or fifties who received an inactivated influenza vaccine. Both conserved end residues are part of each CDR3. The D gene is left open where the match is weak. Clone size is not always given. Where it is, it says once, few, many or a class for expanded clones.

V gene	J gene	clone size	D gene	CDR3 DNA	CDR3 protein
TRBV9	TRBJ2-1	.	.	TGTGCCAGCAGCCTTTTCTTAAATGAGCAGTTCTTC	CASSLFLNEQFF
TRBV5-1	TRBJ2-3	few	TRBD2	TGCGCCAGCAGCTCCCTTAGCGGGGACACAGATACGCAGTATTTT	CASSSLSGDTDTQYF
TRBV7-8	TRBJ1-1	.	TRBD1	TGTGCCAGCAGCTCACTGGACAGGGCTGGGACTGAAGCTTTCTTT	CASSSLDRAGTEAFF
TRBV28	TRBJ1-2	.	TRBD1	TGTGCCAGCAGTTCTTGGACAGGGCTTTATGGCTACACCTTC	CASSSWTGLYGYTF
TRBV20-1	TRBJ1-4	many	.	TGCAGTGCTAGAGGGTCGGGGCGGATTCGAAGCACTAATGAAAAACTGTTTTTT	CSARGSGRIRSTNEKLFF
TRBV7-9	TRBJ1-4	few	TRBD1	TGTGCCAGCAGCGAAGGACAGGGGCATGAAAAACTGTTTTTT	CASSEGQGHEKLFF
TRBV12-3/TRBV12-4	TRBJ2-6	few	.	TGTGCCAGCAGTTTCACTCTTCCCTCTGGGGCCAACGTCCTGACTTTC	CASSFTLPSGANVLTF
TRBV29-1	TRBJ1-1	.	.	TGCAGCGTTGACGGGGGTCGGACTGAAGCTTTCTTT	CSVDGGRTEAFF
TRBV5-8	TRBJ1-1	.	.	TGTGCCTGCAGCTTGTTGGGGCCTGAAGCTTTCTTT	CACSLLGPEAFF
TRBV5-1	TRBJ2-4	.	.	TGCGCCAGCAGCTTGACAGGGGAGGGCATTCAGTACTTC	CASSLTGEGIQYF
TRBV7-8	TRBJ2-7	many	.	TGTGCCAGCAGCCTGAGGACAGCCAGGATGGAGCAGTACTTC	CASSLRTARMEQYF
TRBV5-1	TRBJ2-5	many	.	TGCGCCAGCAGCTTGGAGGACCGTCGATCGGAGACCCAGTACTTC	CASSLEDRRSETQYF
TRBV27	TRBJ1-1	many	.	TGTGCCAGCAGGCTCGGGAACACTGAAGCTTTCTTT	CASRLGNTEAFF
TRBV5-1	TRBJ2-3	.	TRBD2	TGCGCCAGCAGCTTGGCCAGGTGGGAGGGCCGCATAGATACGCAGTATTTT	CASSLARWEGRIDTQYF
TRBV5-1	TRBJ2-5	many	.	TGCGCCAGCACCCCTCCAATTTCAGGTTCTGGGAGAGAAGAGACCCAGTACTTC	CASTPPISGSGREETQYF
TRBV10-3	TRBJ2-7	.	.	TGTGCCATCAGTGAGCCAGGGGATAGCTCATACGAGCAGTACTTC	CAISEPGDSSYEQYF